This is a list of T cell receptor beta chains from one sample in a study of Ad26.COV2.S vaccination and SARS-CoV-2 variants. Only in-frame clones appear in the TCRdb table, and some are missing; sequencing was by immunoSEQ multiplex PCR. The data contain about 400,000 clones, 85% to 90% of them singletons. Sequencing used peripheral blood, obtained in a trial of Ad26.COV2.S vaccine versus placebo. These receptors were taken from a person aged 18-65 years who received the Ad26.COV2.S COVID-19 vaccine or a placebo. The CDR3 runs from the conserved cysteine through the conserved F or W. The D gene is left open where the match is weak. Size is stated for part of the rows, as once, few or many counts, or as a class when the clone is expanded.

>TRBJ2-5|TRBV2|.|.
CASSDKKKETQYF
TGTGCCAGCAGTGATAAAAAAAAAGAGACCCAGTACTTC
>TRBJ1-5|TRBV11-2|TRBD1|.
CASSPDRGGQPQHF
TGTGCCAGCAGCCCCGACAGGGGGGGTCAGCCCCAGCATTTT
>TRBJ2-5|TRBV19|.|.
CASSIGLPETQYF
TGTGCCAGTAGTATAGGTCTGCCAGAGACCCAGTACTTC
>TRBJ2-2|TRBV7-9|TRBD1|.
CASSLGVGGHDTGELFF
TGTGCCAGCAGCTTAGGGGTAGGGGGCCACGACACCGGGGAGCTGTTTTTT
>TRBJ1-4|TRBV5-8|.|.
CASSKVQFVFF
TGTGCCAGCAGTAAGGTTCAATTCGTGTTTTTT
>TRBJ2-1|TRBV11-2|.|.
CASSLVPENDEQFF
TGTGCCAGCAGCTTAGTCCCCGAGAATGATGAGCAGTTCTTC
>TRBJ2-7|TRBV21-1|.|.
CASSSGQASSYEQYF
TGTGCCAGCAGCAGCGGACAGGCTAGCTCCTACGAGCAGTACTTC
>TRBJ1-2|TRBV18|.|.
CASSPFSEIQSPETNYGYTF
TGTGCCAGCTCACCATTCTCAGAAATCCAGTCGCCAGAGACAAACTATGGCTACACCTTC
>TRBJ1-1|TRBV5-4|.|.
CASSTNGAGLFTEAFF
TGTGCCAGCAGTACCAATGGTGCAGGCCTCTTCACTGAAGCTTTCTTT
>TRBJ1-4|TRBV6-5|.|.
CASSYSTGAPNEKLFF
TGTGCCAGCAGTTACTCGACGGGGGCGCCTAATGAAAAACTGTTTTTT
>TRBJ1-6|TRBV5-5|.|.
CASSLEEDTLSSYNSPLHF
TGTGCCAGCAGCTTGGAGGAAGACACGTTGAGCTCCTATAATTCACCCCTCCACTTT
>TRBJ1-2|TRBV9|.|.
CASSVTSGGGYTF
TGTGCCAGCAGCGTAACGTCAGGAGGTGGCTACACCTTC
>TRBJ2-7|TRBV5-5|.|.
CASSLVYSRFYEQYF
TGTGCCAGCAGCTTGGTGTACAGTCGATTCTACGAGCAGTACTTC
>TRBJ2-4|TRBV3-1/TRBV3-2|.|.
CASSQAAQAQNIQYF
TGTGCCAGCAGCCAAGCGGCGCAGGCTCAAAACATTCAGTACTTC
>TRBJ1-1|TRBV6-2/TRBV6-3|TRBD1|.
CASSKRTTGRENTEAFF
TGTGCCAGCAGTAAGCGCACGACAGGGAGAGAGAACACTGAAGCTTTCTTT
>TRBJ2-3|TRBV19|.|.
CASSRGYGTDTQYF
TGTGCCAGTAGTAGGGGGTATGGCACAGATACGCAGTATTTT
>TRBJ1-3|TRBV29-1|.|.
CSAEDGSGNTIYF
TGCAGCGCCGAGGACGGCTCTGGAAACACCATATATTTT
>TRBJ2-1|TRBV2|TRBD1|.
CASSQTVQTGGGNEQFF
TGTGCCAGCAGCCAAACCGTCCAGACAGGGGGGGGCAATGAGCAGTTCTTC
>TRBJ2-5|TRBV14|.|few
CASSQGGETQYF
TGTGCCAGCAGCCAAGGAGGGGAGACCCAGTACTTC